Presented here are 4 T cell receptor beta chains from one specimen sequenced in a study of spatial heterogeneity in lung cancer (dated 2019 in TCRdb). The library came from 5' RACE. TCRdb lists the instrument as NextSeq 500. The public reads were quality trimmed at Q25 with fastp and then assembled into clones with MiXCR by TCRdb, keeping productive beta chains. Rows with one shared CDR3 protein collapse into an entry with the most common genes and DNA. Here the sample has about 120,000 distinct CDR3 sequences; 10% to 15% occur a single time. The top ten clonotypes cover approximately 17% of the sample. The time point tag for this specimen amounts to: blood at routine non-recurrence follow-up after resection. Whole RNA extracted from tumor and nontumor lung tissue, or from cryopreserved PBMC samples, was used for TCR sequencing without cell sorting. The sequences come from PBMCs, collected at follow-up. Receptor source: a male donor with early-stage non-small cell lung cancer.

This clonotype came up a few times. V usage is TRBV29-1 and J usage is TRBJ2-3; D remains unclear. Deletions cut 5 bases from V and 2 bases from J, with 14 bases between. The CDR3 is 14 amino acids. Germline V lookup: CDR1 SQVTM, CDR2 ANQGSEA. CDR3 bases: TGCAGCGTTTCCTTTTGGCAGATCACAGATACGCAGTATTTT. Translating it yields CSVSFWQITDTQYF.

This chain uses TRBV20-1 with TRBJ1-2; no clear D. Germline CDR1 and CDR2: DFQATT and SNEGSKA (reference sequence). V was pared by 0 bases and J by 2 bases, with 4 bases between. The CDR3 is 12 residues long. DNA of the CDR3: TGCAGTGCTAGAGAGGGAAACTATGGCTACACCTTC. The encoded protein is CSAREGNYGYTF.

In its sample, this clonotype was seen a few times. This chain connects TRBV7-2 to TRBJ2-1, with a possible D match to TRBD1 (6 bases). The CDR3 runs to 17 residues. The V and J ends lost 1 base and 4 bases respectively, with 17 bases between them. In germline, CDR1 is SGHTA, CDR2 FQGNSA. CDR3 loop: CASSLVQGHPDYNEQFF. CDR3 nucleotide sequence: TGTGCCAGCAGCTTAGTACAGGGACACCCTGATTACAATGAGCAGTTCTTC.

This chain joins TRBV6-5 and TRBJ2-3, with a possible D match to TRBD2 (6 bases). The germline CDR1 and CDR2 sequences are MNHEY and SVGAGI. Trimming stripped 0 bases from V and 0 bases from J, with 7 bases between. The CDR3 runs to 15 residues. The chain's CDR3 is CASSYSGTSTDTQYF. Written as DNA, the CDR3 is TGTGCCAGCAGTTACTCCGGGACTAGCACAGATACGCAGTATTTT.